Listed here are 29 T cell receptor beta chains from one sample, sequenced in a study of blood T cells in healthy people across ages. The use of a sample-barcoded 5' primer and a J-beta primer mix characterized a second PCR of roughly 6 to 11 cycles. MiXCR was run by TCRdb on the 5' RACE reads, yielding one entry per CDR3 protein. The sample yields 1.5 million to 2 million distinct CDR3 sequences, around 50% seen once. Sequencing input: blood. Receptor source: a woman between 40 and 50 years old in good health.

The chain employs TRBV29-1 and TRBJ2-1; a possible D gene is TRBD1 (6 bases). V dropped 7 bases and J dropped 3 bases, with 28 bases sitting between them. CDR1 is SQVTM and CDR2 is ANQGSEA in the germline V gene. The CDR3 covers 18 residues. The CDR3 is CSAPAVGAPALGYNEQFF. Written as DNA, the CDR3 is TGCAGCGCCCCCGCGGTGGGGGCGCCGGCTCTCGGCTACAATGAGCAGTTCTTC.

V usage is TRBV27 and J usage is TRBJ2-5; no firm D call. The germline V and J ends were trimmed by 2 bases and 7 bases, with 11 bases remaining between them. The CDR3 is 13 amino acids. Per the germline V gene, CDR1 is MNHEY and CDR2 is SMNVEV (reference sequence). The CDR3 sequence is CASSLEGYGTQYF. CDR3 DNA sequence: TGTGCCAGCAGTTTAGAAGGTTACGGGACCCAGTACTTC.

This clonotype was observed once. The chain employs TRBV27 and TRBJ2-3; possible D gene TRBD1, 6 bases. Germline CDR1 reads MNHEY; CDR2 reads SMNVEV (reference sequence). Trimming stripped 8 bases from V and 2 bases from J, with 11 bases between. CDR3 size: 13 residues. CDR3 sequence (DNA): TGTGCCAGCGCACAGGGCTCCACAGATACGCAGTATTTT. Translated: CASAQGSTDTQYF.

The table lists this clonotype with a count of one. The V and J genes are TRBV7-8 and TRBJ2-4; no firm D call. The J call is doubtful: the DNA matches TRBJ2-7 better. This CDR3 has 18 residues. Germline CDR1 reads SGHVS; CDR2 reads FQNEAQ. Here the CDR3 reads CASSSRLRFLRSGLEQYF. In nucleotides, the CDR3 is TGTGCCAGCAGCTCCCGGCTGAGATTCCTACGTTCGGGCCTCGAGCAGTACTTC.

This clonotype was counted a few times. The J gene is TRBJ2-7, the V gene TRBV7-9, with D maybe TRBD1 (6 bases). V dropped 5 bases and J dropped 5 bases, with 13 bases sitting between them. Germline CDR1 and CDR2: SEHNR and FQNEAQ (reference sequence). The CDR3 is 13 amino acids. DNA of the CDR3: TGTGCCAGCAGCCTGGACAGATACCACGAGCAGTACTTC. Translated: CASSLDRYHEQYF.

The chain has TRBV6-6 and TRBJ1-2; TRBD1 might be the D (6 bases). The length of the CDR3 is 14 residues. The germline V and J ends were trimmed by 8 bases and 1 base, with 14 bases remaining between them. The germline V gene has CDR1 MNHNY and CDR2 SVGAGI (reference sequence). The CDR3 bases are TGTGCCAGCCGTTCGGAGGGGGTTAACTATGGCTACACCTTC. It specifies CASRSEGVNYGYTF.

V gene TRBV27 combines with J gene TRBJ2-5, with D possibly being TRBD2 (5 bases). Per germline, CDR1 MNHEY and CDR2 SMNVEV (reference sequence). The CDR3 loop spans 15 amino acids. The V end was cut by 0 bases, the J end by 5 bases, with 13 bases between. The CDR3 spells CASSLSPARAETQYF. CDR3 bases: TGTGCCAGCAGTTTATCCCCCGCGAGGGCCGAGACCCAGTACTTC.

V usage is TRBV6-1 and J usage is TRBJ2-1; 10 bases are a match to TRBD2. Germline trimming cut 4 bases from V and 7 bases from J; bases unmatched to any gene: 10. Germline V lookup: CDR1 MNHNS, CDR2 SASEGT. This CDR3 comprises 16 residues. Here the CDR3 DNA reads TGTGCCAGCAGTGGACGGACTAGCGGATCGGGTAATGAGCAGTTCTTC. Translating it yields CASSGRTSGSGNEQFF.

The V and J genes are TRBV20-1 and TRBJ1-2; 10 nucleotides match TRBD1. CDR3 length: 13 amino acids. J gave up 6 bases and V 6 bases, and 7 bases lay outside the gene matches. CDR1 and CDR2 (germline): DFQATT, SNEGSKA (reference sequence). As DNA, the CDR3 is TGCAGTGCCCCGGGACAGGGGAGCCATGGCTACACCTTC. This gives the protein CSAPGQGSHGYTF.

About this clonotype: A much larger clone sits a single nucleotide away, making a read error possible. The chain is built from TRBV7-2 and TRBJ2-1; maybe TRBD2 (5 bases). V was shortened by 1 base and J by 13 bases, with 17 bases between the two germline ends. The CDR3 consists of 14 residues. Germline lookup yields CDR1 SGHTA and CDR2 FQGNSA. The CDR3 nucleotides read TGTGCCAGCAGCTTAGGTCGGGGAAAAGAGACCCAGTTCTTC. It codes for CASSLGRGKETQFF.

The chain carries TRBV11-2 and TRBJ1-5; perhaps TRBD1 as D (5 bases). The V and J ends lost 2 bases and 6 bases respectively, with 11 bases between them. The V gene's germline CDR1 is SGHAT and CDR2 FQNNGV. CDR3 length: 14 amino acids. DNA of the CDR3: TGTGCCAGCAGCTTATACCTTGGGGCTCAGCCCCAGCATTTT. Translated: CASSLYLGAQPQHF.

In this sample, this clonotype turned up a few times. The chain recombines TRBV14 with TRBJ2-7; weak D call: TRBD1 (5 bases). Trimming removed 4 bases from V and 10 bases from J, with 17 bases in between. CDR1 and CDR2 (germline): SGHDN, FVKESK. The CDR3 spans 13 residues. The DNA of the CDR3 is TGTGCCAGCAGCCGTCAGGGAAGGGGTACCCAGTACTTC. Encoded protein: CASSRQGRGTQYF. The full variable domain, in which reference TRBV14 and TRBJ2-7 provide the parts outside the CDR3, is EAGVTQFPSHSVIEKGQTVTLRCDPISGHDNLYWYRRVMGKEIKFLLHFVKESKQDESGMPNNRFLAERTGGTYSTLKVQPAELEDSGVYFCASSRQGRGTQYFGPGTRLTVT.

The chain has TRBV4-1 and TRBJ1-2; D not resolved. V was clipped by 5 bases and J by 8 bases, with 15 bases between them. This CDR3 is built from 13 residues. The V gene's germline CDR1 is MGHRA and CDR2 YSYEKL. The CDR3, as DNA: TGCGCCAGCAGCTCCACCGCGGGAATAGGCTACACCTTC. It specifies CASSSTAGIGYTF.

The rearrangement links TRBV27 to TRBJ2-7; D unclear. The CDR3 runs 13 residues. Germline loops: CDR1 MNHEY, CDR2 SMNVEV (reference sequence). V was cut by 4 bases and J by 9 bases, with 16 bases left in between. The CDR3 bases are TGTGCCAGCAGTTCTAGGACGGCCCACGGGCAGTACTTC. Residues: CASSSRTAHGQYF.

This clonotype was picked up many times. V and J are TRBV4-2 and TRBJ2-6; 7 bases agree with TRBD1. From germline, CDR1 is LGHNA and CDR2 YNFKEQ. J lost 9 bases, V lost 2 bases, and 4 bases had no gene match. The CDR3 consists of 14 residues. Here the CDR3 DNA reads TGTGCCAGCAGCCAATCGGGGACAGACAACGTCCTGACTTTC. It specifies CASSQSGTDNVLTF.

This clonotype was seen a handful of times. V usage is TRBV10-3 and J usage is TRBJ2-5, with D unresolved. This CDR3 contains 14 residues. In germline, CDR1 is ENHRY, CDR2 SYGVKD. The V end lost 2 bases, the J end lost 2 bases, and 9 bases lay between the germline ends. This CDR3 is CAISETAQQETQYF. The CDR3 DNA follows: TGTGCCATCAGTGAGACGGCGCAACAAGAGACCCAGTACTTC.

This clonotype was detected many times. The V gene is TRBV7-2, the J gene TRBJ2-3; D uncertain. The CDR3 length is 15 residues. The germline V and J ends were trimmed by 3 bases and 1 base, with 11 bases remaining between them. CDR1 SGHTA and CDR2 FQGNSA come from the germline V gene. CDR3: CASSLEGRGTDTQYF. In nucleotides, the CDR3 is TGTGCCAGCAGCTTGGAAGGCCGGGGCACAGATACGCAGTATTTT.

The gene calls are TRBV4-3 and TRBJ2-7; tentatively, D is TRBD2 (6 bases). Germline V lookup: CDR1 LGHNA, CDR2 YSLEER. Trimming took off 6 bases at V and 1 base at J, with 16 bases between the two ends. The length of the CDR3 is 15 residues. The CDR3 loop is CASSMGVEGSYEQYF. Here the CDR3 DNA reads TGCGCCAGCAGTATGGGGGTGGAGGGGTCCTACGAGCAGTACTTC.

This chain joins TRBV10-3 and TRBJ1-4, with 9 bases aligning to TRBD1. Germline-derived CDR1 and CDR2 are ENHRY and SYGVKD. This CDR3 has 13 amino acids. After removal of 6 bases from V and 7 bases from J, the junction contained 3 bases not matched to a gene. In DNA, the CDR3 is TGTGCCATCAGCCCGGGACAGGGTGAAAAACTGTTTTTT. This encodes CAISPGQGEKLFF.

The chain carries TRBV4-3 and TRBJ2-3, with 11 bases that match TRBD2. V lost 0 bases and J lost 1; bases outside the gene matches: 15. From germline, CDR1 is LGHNA and CDR2 YSLEER. The length of the CDR3 is 21 residues. The CDR3: CASSQDIGSSGGTGGTDTQYF. CDR3 nucleotides: TGCGCCAGCAGCCAAGATATCGGATCTAGCGGGGGGACCGGGGGCACAGATACGCAGTATTTT.

There are many counts of this clonotype. This chain links TRBV20-1 with TRBJ2-7; D not resolved. This CDR3 has 11 amino acids. V was clipped by 0 bases and J by 6 bases, with 6 bases between them. Germline assignment: CDR1 DFQATT and CDR2 SNEGSKA (reference sequence). CDR3 coding DNA: TGCAGTGCTAGAGAAGCTGGCGAGCAGTACTTC. Protein: CSAREAGEQYF.

The rearrangement joins TRBV9 to TRBJ2-1; 7 bases match TRBD2. Germline V lookup: CDR1 SGDLS, CDR2 YYNGEE. The CDR3 covers 14 residues. The junction had 10 bases not matched to a gene; V was cut back by 7 bases and J by 6 bases. CDR3 bases: TGTGCCAGCCATCGGGGCGGGGGTGGCAATGAGCAGTTCTTC. Its protein is CASHRGGGGNEQFF.

This clonotype was recorded only once. The chain employs TRBV12-3 or TRBV12-4 and TRBJ2-1; 7 bases line up with TRBD1. Trimming removed 6 bases from V and 0 bases from J; junction bases left unmatched: 5. The CDR3 is 15 amino acids. The CDR3 DNA is TGTGCCAGCAGGGACGGACAGGCCTCCTACAATGAGCAGTTCTTC. The encoded protein is CASRDGQASYNEQFF.

This clonotype was detected a few times. The CDR3 protein is CASSMTGAKNIQYF. CDR3 DNA sequence: TGTGCCAGCAGTATGACAGGAGCCAAAAACATTCAGTACTTC. This chain connects TRBV12-3 or TRBV12-4 to TRBJ2-4; the D gene is possibly TRBD1 (6 bases). V was trimmed by 5 bases and J by 0 bases, leaving 8 bases between them. The CDR3 runs to 14 residues.

This chain links TRBV7-9 with TRBJ2-4; D not certain. The J call is uncertain, as TRBJ2-7 better fits the DNA end. CDR1 and CDR2 (germline): SEHNR, FQNEAQ (reference sequence). The CDR3 is 15 residues long. This CDR3 is CASSAFGRRTYEQYF. The CDR3 nucleotides are TGTGCCAGCAGCGCTTTCGGAAGGAGAACCTACGAGCAGTACTTC.

V and J are TRBV7-6 and TRBJ2-4; TRBD1 matches 10 bases. The CDR3 covers 16 residues. Germline assignment: CDR1 SGHVS and CDR2 FNYEAQ. V trimming: 5 bases; J trimming: 2 bases; junction bases outside the gene matches: 6. The CDR3 protein is CASSQGQGRTKNIQYF. In nucleotides, the CDR3 is TGTGCCAGCAGCCAGGGACAGGGGAGGACCAAAAACATTCAGTACTTC. The full variable domain, rest sourced from reference TRBV7-6 and TRBJ2-4, is GAGVSQSPRYKVTKRGQDVALRCDPISGHVSLYWYRQALGQGPEFLTYFNYEAQQDKSGLPNDRFSAERPEGSISTLTIQRTEQRDSAMYRCASSQGQGRTKNIQYFGAGTRLSVL.

V is TRBV15 and J is TRBJ2-7; TRBD1 aligns across 10 bases. The germline V gene encodes CDR1 LNHNV and CDR2 YYDKDF (reference sequence). The CDR3 has 15 amino acids. After removal of 3 bases from V and 5 bases from J, the junction contained 7 bases not matched to a gene. CDR3 DNA: TGTGCCACCAGCAGCCCCCCGACAGGGGGCAACGAGCAGTACTTC. Translated: CATSSPPTGGNEQYF.

The rearrangement links TRBV24-1 to TRBJ2-3, with D hard to call. CDR3 size: 17 residues. The germline CDR1 and CDR2 sequences are KGHDR and SFDVKD. V was shortened by 3 bases and J by 1 base, with 16 bases between the two germline ends. The CDR3 sequence is CATSDPAGIPGTDTQYF. The DNA for the CDR3 is TGTGCCACCAGTGATCCCGCCGGCATCCCTGGCACAGATACGCAGTATTTT.

This clonotype was seen a handful of times. CDR3 nucleotide sequence: TGCGCCAGCAGCTTGGCACCTTACAGGGGGGCACAAGAGACCCAGTACTTC. This gives the protein CASSLAPYRGAQETQYF. J is TRBJ2-5 and V is TRBV5-1, with 8 nucleotides matching TRBD1. The CDR3 has 17 residues. Germline trimming cut 0 bases from V and 2 bases from J; bases unmatched to any gene: 9. In germline, CDR1 is SGHRS, CDR2 YFSETQ.